This entry concerns a single T cell receptor beta chain. A few counts support this clonotype. Its antigen specificity is not known. A much bigger clone sits one base away, suggesting this may be a read error. The sample originates from a study of Graves' ophthalmopathy and Graves' hyperthyroidism listed by TCRdb under 2018. Context from the whole study: Hyperthyroidism was considered stable if no progression to ophthalmopathy occurred within 18 months of follow-up. To explore V-J signatures that distinguish ophthalmopathy from hyperthyroidism, a discovery set of around 100 patients was enrolled, made up of 40 to 45 with ophthalmopathy and 57 with stable hyperthyroidism. Following sampling, methimazole starting at 30 mg daily was administered to hyperthyroidism patients, and high-dose intravenous methylprednisolone was administered to ophthalmopathy patients. To tell Graves' ophthalmopathy apart from Graves' hyperthyroidism, and to predict which patients would progress to ophthalmopathy, the study relied on TCR beta repertoire signatures. In roughly 6 hyperthyroidism patients, the T-cell repertoires found in thyroid tissue were compared with those found in blood. In total, around 130 blood samples were TCR-sequenced: approximately 42 ophthalmopathy, approximately 75 hyperthyroidism and about 17 hyperthyroidism-to-ophthalmopathy patients. For independent validation, a separate cohort was made up of 18 to 20 hyperthyroidism patients plus 17 patients who later progressed from hyperthyroidism to ophthalmopathy.

Hyperthyroidism patients were newly diagnosed, were aged 18 to 65 years, and had a disease duration under 2 months. Patients were excluded if they had other autoimmune diseases, uncontrolled infections, pregnancy or lactation. Clinical symptoms, serum thyroxine, TRAb, thyroid ultrasound and orbital computed tomography formed the basis of the diagnosis. Total RNA was extracted with Trizol reagent and quality-checked on an Agilent 2100 Bioanalyzer. The CDR3 sequence holds 13 residues, the cysteine and phenylalanine included. Only the CDR3 DNA is retained, 39 bases long and in frame from the first base. A distance of 14 bases separates the germline ends of V and J, which lose 8 bases and 7 bases respectively. CDR1 and CDR2 (SEHNR, FQNEAQ) derive from the germline V gene (reference sequence). For repertoire sequencing, TCR beta CDR3 regions were amplified from RNA transcripts. The first round was an RT-PCR using HTBI primers with the Qiagen OneStep RT-PCR kit, and this first round was followed by a second-round multiplex PCR, then size selection and purification. Sequencing of the libraries was carried out on an Illumina HiSeq2000 in paired-end mode with 100 bp reads. In the paper's pipeline: SOAPnuke was used to process the reads, removing any read that contained adapters or uncalled bases, had a mean Phred below 15, or lacked an exact match to the constant primer or identifier. High-quality paired reads were merged with COPE v1.2.5. Each unique nucleotide sequence was defined as a clonotype, and clonotypes were aligned to IMGT TRB V, D and J references with MiTCR v1.1. The analysis was limited to V-J combinations with a frequency above 0.0001, which together covered 99% to 99.2% of the repertoires. For each V-J combination, a TCR clonal expansion and chaos score was defined as F50 clonal expansion divided by the chaos observed in the TCRdist matrix. Welch's t-statistics and random forest were used to narrow the features down to approximately 13 V-J combinations, which were then fed into a naive Bayes classifier. The Morisita-Horn index was used to measure how similar the thyroid and blood repertoires were. TCRdb handled the public reads itself, with Q25 trimming in fastp and clone calling in MiXCR, and kept productive beta chains. CDR3 protein duplicates are merged, each entry listing the most common genes and DNA. What appears here as the V and J calls and clone size reflects TCRdb's work, not the paper's. Here the sample has over a million distinct CDR3 sequences; about two fifths occur a single time. The ten largest clones take up around 10% of the sample.

Results the study describes overall, beyond this receptor: The 13-signature model separated ophthalmopathy from stable hyperthyroidism with 85% to 90% sensitivity and around 84% specificity in cross-validation, and 80%/75% in the test set. In validation, the model predicted ophthalmopathy progression with over 60% sensitivity and 72.22% specificity; roughly eleven predicted patients were CT-confirmed with GO in a median of approximately 6.2 months. No statistical method was used to predetermine the sample size, and group allocation was not hidden from the investigators. Most expanded thyroid clonotypes with a frequency above 0.001 also appeared in blood, which suggests that blood repertoires may reflect the immune response in the thyroid.

The V and J genes are TRBV7-9 and TRBJ1-4; the D gene assignment is ambiguous. Sequenced input: peripheral blood or thyroid tissue (not recorded which). This TCR derives from an adult man with Graves' hyperthyroidism. The CDR3 amino acid sequence is: CASGDSNGEKLFF. The bases are TGTGCCAGCGGCGATAGTAATGGTGAAAAACTGTTTTTT.